This TCR beta chain was retrieved from a study of blood T cell repertoires in COVID-19. Sequencing used immunoSEQ multiplex PCR; TCRdb keeps in-frame clones, though not all of them. The sample has 300,000 to 450,000 clones, approximately 80% seen once; the top ten hold roughly 1.2%. The CDR3 runs to 15 residues. V lost 8 bases, J lost 6 bases, and 9 bases stayed unmatched. Germline assignment: CDR1 SNHLY and CDR2 FYNNEI. The chain combines TRBV2 with TRBJ2-1; TRBD2 matches at 11 bases. The sample consisted of peripheral blood. The receptor was derived from a human donor with acute or convalescent COVID-19. The donor label of this sample is uncertain. In nucleotides, the CDR3 is TGTGCCAGCGCACGGGGGACTAGCGGAAGCAATGAGCAGTTCTTC. Translated: CASARGTSGSNEQFF.